Reported below is one T cell receptor beta chain. This CDR3 comprises 15 residues. The germline gives CDR1 SGHRS, CDR2 YFSETQ. Losses at the gene ends were 3 bases for V and 0 bases for J; bases not matched to a gene: 3. The data are from a study of blood T cell repertoires in COVID-19. Background on the study: The United States, Italy and Spain provided the acute and convalescent COVID-19 samples. PBMCs, B-cell-depleted T cells, or T cells were the source of the cDNA or gDNA that made up the material.

In the original processing: Estimation of nucleated cell counts relied on the amplification of reference gene primers. Generated by immunoSEQ multiplex PCR, the TCRdb table keeps only in-frame clones and is missing some. That table gives V, J and clone size, and the DNA gave D and trimming. The sample has roughly 230,000 clones, over 75% seen once; the top ten hold roughly 3.5%. Clinical history reported by participants formed the basis on which cohorts were assigned. The receptor was isolated from a woman aged 60 to 75 who had recovered from COVID-19. V usage is TRBV5-1 and J usage is TRBJ2-3, with TRBD1 matching 8 bases. Sample: PBMCs or T cells enriched from blood (not recorded which). CDR3 region: CASSSRTGSTDTQYF. DNA for the CDR3: TGCGCCAGCAGCTCTAGGACAGGGAGCACAGATACGCAGTATTTT.